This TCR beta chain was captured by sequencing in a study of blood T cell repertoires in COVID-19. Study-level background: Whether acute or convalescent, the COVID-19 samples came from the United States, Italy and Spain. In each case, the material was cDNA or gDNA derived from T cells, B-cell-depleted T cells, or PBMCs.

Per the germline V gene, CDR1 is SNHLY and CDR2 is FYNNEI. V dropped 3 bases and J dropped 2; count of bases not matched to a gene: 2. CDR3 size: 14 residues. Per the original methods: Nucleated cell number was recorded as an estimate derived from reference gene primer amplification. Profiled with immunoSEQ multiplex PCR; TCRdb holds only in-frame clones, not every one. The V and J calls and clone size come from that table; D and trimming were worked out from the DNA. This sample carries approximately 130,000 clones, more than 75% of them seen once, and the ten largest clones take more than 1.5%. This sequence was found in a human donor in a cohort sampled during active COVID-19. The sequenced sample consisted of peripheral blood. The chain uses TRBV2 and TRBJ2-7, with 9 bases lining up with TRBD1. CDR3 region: CASSERTGAYEQYF. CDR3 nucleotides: TGTGCCAGCAGTGAGAGGACAGGGGCCTACGAGCAGTACTTC.